This TCR beta chain was observed in a study of regulatory T cells in long-lasting Graves disease. Study details: Persistence in Graves' disease denoted antithyroid drug use beyond 5 years alongside positive TSH receptor antibodies.

This clonotype occurred a few times. Both iRepertoire HTBI primers and Arm-PCR of CDR3 regions were used to build the TCR beta libraries. MiXCR, run by TCRdb on the multiplex PCR reads, gives a single entry per CDR3 protein. Here the sample spans about 430,000 distinct CDR3 sequences, 21% being singletons. Time point indicated: persistent/refractory GD, antithyroid drugs over 5 years with positive TRAb. After RNA was extracted from PBMCs, the TCR library was made from it. This TCR came from a female donor with Graves disease. The material sequenced was peripheral blood mononuclear cells (PBMCs), taken when the disease was refractory, from a patient treated with antithyroid drugs.

The CDR3: CSAIGAGPRPDTEAFF. CDR3 sequence (DNA): TGCAGTGCTATCGGGGCAGGGCCACGGCCAGACACTGAAGCTTTCTTT. The rearrangement uses TRBV20-1 and TRBJ1-1; D may be TRBD1 (5 bases). The CDR3 has 16 amino acids. The V gene lost 4 bases and the J gene lost 3 bases, with 21 bases spanning the gap. CDR1 is DFQATT and CDR2 is SNEGSKA in the germline V gene (reference sequence).